Presented here are 23 T cell receptor beta chains from one specimen sequenced in a study of PD-1 blockade in classical Hodgkin lymphoma (TCRdb year 2020). Per the publication, the time point label means: cycle 2 day 1 (C2D1) of nivolumab. Every trial patient had relapsed after autologous stem cell transplantation, and cohorts A, B and C differed in prior brentuximab vedotin exposure. Libraries were made using the immunoSEQ multiplex PCR assay. TCRdb took this table from immuneACCESS and kept in-frame rearrangements with V and J called. Such tables lack part of the clones; where checked against another copy, unresolved V genes explain under half of the gap, and the rest is unexplained. The sample table lists about 28,000 clones, approximately 81% of them with a count of one. Around a third of the sample goes to the ten largest clones. The sample in question was peripheral blood mononuclear cells (PBMCs), obtained before the second cycle of nivolumab. All receptors derive from a human donor with classical Hodgkin lymphoma.

The V and J genes are TRBV6-5 and TRBJ2-2; D not resolved. Germline loops: CDR1 MNHEY, CDR2 SVGAGI. The CDR3 runs 15 residues. V lost 0 bases and J lost 2, with 7 bases in between. CDR3 in amino acids: CASSYSIGNTGELFF. The CDR3 DNA reads as TGTGCCAGCAGTTACTCGATAGGAAACACCGGGGAGCTGTTTTTT.

This chain uses TRBV19 with TRBJ1-2; TRBD1 might be the D (6 bases). V lost 3 bases, J lost 4 bases, and 15 bases lay in between. The CDR3 consists of 15 residues. The germline V gene encodes CDR1 LNHDA and CDR2 SQIVND (reference sequence). As DNA, the CDR3 is TGTGCCAGTAGTATCGGGGGGCCAGGAGGCTATGGCTACACCTTC. Translated, it gives CASSIGGPGGYGYTF.

The J gene is TRBJ2-7, the V gene TRBV19; D unresolved. Trimming took 4 bases from V and 3 from J, leaving 13 bases between them. There are 14 residues in the CDR3. Germline CDR1 and CDR2: LNHDA and SQIVND (reference sequence). CDR3 sequence (DNA): TGTGCCAGTAGTAGAAGTTTGGGAAACTACGAGCAGTACTTC. Its protein product is CASSRSLGNYEQYF.

DNA of the CDR3: TGCGCCAGCAGCCTTGAGCGGGGGTTCGCCTACGAGCAGTACTTC. Residues: CASSLERGFAYEQYF. V gene TRBV4-3 combines with J gene TRBJ2-7; 8 nucleotides line up with TRBD2. V was pared by 4 bases and J by 2 bases, with 7 bases of the junction left unmatched. There are 15 residues in the CDR3. Germline V gene data show CDR1 as LGHNA and CDR2 as YSLEER.

In its sample, this clone was seen once. CDR3 DNA sequence: TGTGCCAGCAGCTTAGCGGGGGCCTACAATGAGCAGTTCTTC. Its protein is CASSLAGAYNEQFF. The V gene is TRBV5-6, the J gene TRBJ2-1; 8 nucleotides agree with TRBD2. Germline trimming cut 2 bases from V and 2 bases from J; bases unmatched to any gene: 0. The CDR3 loop spans 14 amino acids. CDR1 and CDR2 from the germline V gene are SGHDT and YYEEEE.

J is TRBJ2-2 and V is TRBV7-2; perhaps TRBD1 as D (6 bases). Germline assignment: CDR1 SGHTA and CDR2 FQGNSA. The CDR3 runs to 15 residues. Trimming cost V 0 bases and J 3 bases, with 8 bases left between them. The CDR3 DNA sequence: TGTGCCAGCAGCTTAGCGGGGGCCTACACCGGGGAGCTGTTTTTT. This translates into CASSLAGAYTGELFF.

The chain has TRBV9 and TRBJ2-5; weak D call: TRBD1 (7 bases). This CDR3 comprises 13 residues. Trimming took 4 bases from V and 5 from J, leaving 12 bases between them. Germline CDR1 and CDR2: SGDLS and YYNGEE. CDR3 in DNA: TGTGCCAGCAGCTTGCAGGGGGGTGAGACCCAGTACTTC. It specifies CASSLQGGETQYF.

The chain links TRBV10-3 to TRBJ1-4, with 9 bases aligning to TRBD1. With 10 bases clipped from V and 5 bases from J, the junction kept 5 bases outside the gene matches. The germline V gene encodes CDR1 ENHRY and CDR2 SYGVKD. This CDR3 region has 13 residues. CDR3 in amino acids: CATGGQGNEKLFF. The CDR3 DNA follows: TGTGCCACCGGAGGACAGGGGAATGAAAAACTGTTTTTT.

This clone came up a few times. The chain has TRBV2 and TRBJ1-1; D is uncertain. Germline CDR1 reads SNHLY; CDR2 reads FYNNEI. With 5 bases removed from V and 1 base from J, the gap between germline ends came to 5 bases. This CDR3 is 12 amino acids long. The CDR3 sequence: CASSQENTEAFF. CDR3 nucleotides: TGTGCCAGCAGTCAGGAGAACACTGAAGCTTTCTTT.

The chain joins TRBV6-6 to TRBJ1-3; D gene uncertain. This CDR3 has 14 amino acids. Between the trimmed V and J ends, which lost 0 bases and 8 bases, there was a span of 11 bases. Germline CDR1 is MNHNY and CDR2 is SVGAGI (reference sequence). The CDR3 DNA reads as TGTGCCAGCAGTTACTCGAGGGCCGGCTACACCATATATTTT. Translated: CASSYSRAGYTIYF.

The CDR3 DNA reads as TGTGCCAGCAGCTTTGAAGGGGGTCCTTCTGAAGCTTTCTTT. It codes for CASSFEGGPSEAFF. The chain couples TRBV5-4 to TRBJ1-1; possibly TRBD1 for D (6 bases). The germline V gene has CDR1 SGHNT and CDR2 YYREEE (reference sequence). The CDR3 has 14 residues. Trimming stripped 2 bases from V and 6 bases from J, with 14 bases between.

This chain connects TRBV11-3 to TRBJ2-7, with TRBD1 matching over 8 bases. V gave up 1 base and J gave up 4 bases; unmatched junction bases: 9. CDR1 and CDR2 from the germline V gene are SGHNT and YENEEA. This CDR3 has 16 amino acids. The CDR3 region has the DNA TGTGCCAGCAGCTTAGCCCCTGGACAGGGAGTATACGAGCAGTACTTC. It specifies CASSLAPGQGVYEQYF.

Only a few counts were recorded for this clone. The chain is built from TRBV25-1 and TRBJ2-7; TRBD1 matches at 9 bases. The V gene end was trimmed by 8 bases and the J gene end by 3 bases; junction bases not matched to a gene: 20. CDR3 length: 18 amino acids. The germline CDR1 and CDR2 sequences are MGHDK and SYGVNS. The CDR3 protein is CASGPGQGWILPHYEQYF. CDR3 nucleotide sequence: TGTGCCAGCGGACCCGGACAGGGGTGGATCTTACCCCACTACGAGCAGTACTTC.

V gene TRBV5-1 combines with J gene TRBJ2-1; tentatively, D is TRBD1 or TRBD2 (6 bases each). The CDR3 runs 15 residues. V was cut by 2 bases and J by 0 bases, with 9 bases left in between. CDR1 is SGHRS, CDR2 YFSETQ, per germline. The CDR3 sequence: CASSLGGSSYNEQFF. CDR3 DNA: TGCGCCAGCAGCTTAGGGGGGAGCTCCTACAATGAGCAGTTCTTC.

The chain combines TRBV27 with TRBJ1-6; no definite D call. Between the trimmed V and J ends, which lost 3 bases and 8 bases, there was a span of 11 bases. The CDR3 loop spans 14 amino acids. CDR1 is MNHEY, CDR2 SMNVEV, per germline (reference sequence). The CDR3 DNA reads TGTGCCAGCAGTTTTCGACCGACGGATTCACCCCTCCACTTT. Its translation is CASSFRPTDSPLHF.

This clone was observed a single time. V gene TRBV11-3 combines with J gene TRBJ2-3, with TRBD1 as a possible D gene (6 bases). Germline V CDR1 and CDR2: SGHNT, YENEEA. V was pared by 4 bases and J by 6 bases, with 17 bases between. CDR3 length: 15 amino acids. The CDR3 is CASSSPSGGPDTQYF. The CDR3 DNA is TGTGCCAGCAGCTCCCCGTCTGGGGGCCCGGATACGCAGTATTTT. Using reference TRBV11-3 and TRBJ2-3 for the parts outside the CDR3, the full variable domain is EAGVVQSPRYKIIEKKQPVAFWCNPISGHNTLYWYLQNLGQGPELLIRYENEEAVDDSQLPKDRFSAERLKGVDSTLKIQPAELGDSAVYLCASSSPSGGPDTQYFGPGTRLTVL.

The chain is built from TRBV2 and TRBJ1-1; the D is unclear. CDR1 and CDR2 from the germline V gene are SNHLY and FYNNEI. The CDR3 consists of 14 residues. Deletions cut 2 bases from V and 8 bases from J, with 15 bases between. The CDR3 region is CASSELGSPPEAFF. The CDR3 bases are TGTGCCAGCAGTGAATTGGGATCGCCCCCCGAAGCTTTCTTT.

The rearrangement joins TRBV28 to TRBJ1-3; 9 bases map to TRBD1. V dropped 1 base and J dropped 4; count of bases not matched to a gene: 2. The CDR3 extends over 15 amino acids. Germline values: CDR1 MDHEN, CDR2 SYDVKM. CDR3 protein: CASSLSGTGGNTIYF. The CDR3 DNA reads as TGTGCCAGCAGTTTATCTGGGACAGGGGGAAACACCATATATTTT.

This clone occurred a few times. This sequence joins TRBV6-6 and TRBJ2-2; D tentatively reads TRBD1 or TRBD2 (5 bases each). There are 12 residues in the CDR3. Deletions cut 6 bases from V and 6 bases from J, with 8 bases between. Per germline, CDR1 MNHNY and CDR2 SVGAGI (reference sequence). The CDR3 DNA is TGTGCCAGCAGGGGGACGGCCGGGGAGCTGTTTTTT. Its translation is CASRGTAGELFF.

The V gene is TRBV29-1, the J gene TRBJ2-3; tentatively, D is TRBD2 (5 bases). The germline V and J ends were trimmed by 6 bases and 1 base, with 14 bases remaining between them. CDR3 length: 14 amino acids. Germline CDR1 and CDR2: SQVTM and ANQGSEA. The CDR3 DNA sequence: TGCAGCGTCGGTTATTCGCGGGGCACAGATACGCAGTATTTT. As protein: CSVGYSRGTDTQYF.

This clone was detected only once. V usage is TRBV28 and J usage is TRBJ1-3; 7 positions agree with TRBD1. V gave up 6 bases and J gave up 2 bases; unmatched junction bases: 10. In germline, CDR1 is MDHEN, CDR2 SYDVKM. The CDR3 runs to 16 residues. The CDR3 reads CASSPPGQTTGNTIYF. The CDR3 nucleotides read TGTGCCAGCAGCCCCCCGGGACAGACAACTGGAAACACCATATATTTT.

This clone came up a few times. The chain couples TRBV6-5 to TRBJ1-1, with D unresolved. The germline V gene has CDR1 MNHEY and CDR2 SVGAGI. V dropped 8 bases and J dropped 1 base, with 14 bases sitting between them. CDR3 length equals 14 residues. This CDR3 is CASAGATENTEAFF. The CDR3 DNA sequence: TGTGCCAGCGCGGGTGCAACGGAGAACACTGAAGCTTTCTTT.

V usage is TRBV19 and J usage is TRBJ2-5; 9 bases agree with TRBD1. Germline loops: CDR1 LNHDA, CDR2 SQIVND (reference sequence). The CDR3 spans 16 residues. The ends lost 5 bases at V and 5 bases at J; junction bases unmatched: 12. CDR3 residues: CASSVTGTGLWETQYF. The CDR3 DNA reads TGTGCCAGTAGTGTTACCGGGACAGGGTTATGGGAGACCCAGTACTTC.